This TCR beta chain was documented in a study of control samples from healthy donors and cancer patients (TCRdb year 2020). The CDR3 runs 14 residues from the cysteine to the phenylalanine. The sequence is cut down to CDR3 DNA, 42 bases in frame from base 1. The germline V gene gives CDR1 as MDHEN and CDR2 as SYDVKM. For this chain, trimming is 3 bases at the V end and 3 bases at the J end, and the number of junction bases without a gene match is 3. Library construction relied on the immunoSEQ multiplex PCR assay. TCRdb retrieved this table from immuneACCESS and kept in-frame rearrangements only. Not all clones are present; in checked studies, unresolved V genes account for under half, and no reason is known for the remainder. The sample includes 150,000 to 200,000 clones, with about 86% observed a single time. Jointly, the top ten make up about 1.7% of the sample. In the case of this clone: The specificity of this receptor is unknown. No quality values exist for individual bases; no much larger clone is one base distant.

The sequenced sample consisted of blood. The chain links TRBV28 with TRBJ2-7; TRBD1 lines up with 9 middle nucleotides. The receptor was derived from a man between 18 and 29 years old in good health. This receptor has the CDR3 CASSFETGGYEQYF. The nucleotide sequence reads TGTGCCAGCAGTTTCGAGACAGGGGGCTACGAGCAGTACTTC.